This T cell receptor beta chain was documented in a study of blood T cell repertoires in COVID-19. Study information: Researchers got acute and convalescent COVID-19 samples from the United States, Italy and Spain.

Trimming took 2 bases from V and 6 from J, leaving 11 bases between them. Germline lookup yields CDR1 SGHTA and CDR2 FQGTGA. This CDR3 comprises 15 residues. Original processing methods: Using reference gene primer amplification, nucleated cell counts were estimated. Sequencing used immunoSEQ multiplex PCR; TCRdb keeps in-frame clones, though not all of them. That table furnishes V, J and clone size, whereas the DNA furnished D and trimming. The data show fewer than 200,000 clones, around four fifths seen once. The sequence was obtained from a man aged 35 to 55 who had recovered from COVID-19. The gene calls are TRBV7-3 and TRBJ1-6, with D perhaps matching TRBD1 (5 bases). The sample consisted of peripheral blood. CDR3 loop: CASSLVGALNSPLHF. The CDR3 DNA reads as TGTGCCAGCAGCTTAGTAGGGGCTCTTAATTCACCCCTCCACTTT. Using reference TRBV7-3 and TRBJ1-6 for the parts outside the CDR3, the full variable domain is GAGVSQTPSNKVTEKGKYVELRCDPISGHTALYWYRQSLGQGPEFLIYFQGTGAADDSGLPNDRFFAVRPEGSVSTLKIQRTERGDSAVYLCASSLVGALNSPLHFGNGTRLTVT.